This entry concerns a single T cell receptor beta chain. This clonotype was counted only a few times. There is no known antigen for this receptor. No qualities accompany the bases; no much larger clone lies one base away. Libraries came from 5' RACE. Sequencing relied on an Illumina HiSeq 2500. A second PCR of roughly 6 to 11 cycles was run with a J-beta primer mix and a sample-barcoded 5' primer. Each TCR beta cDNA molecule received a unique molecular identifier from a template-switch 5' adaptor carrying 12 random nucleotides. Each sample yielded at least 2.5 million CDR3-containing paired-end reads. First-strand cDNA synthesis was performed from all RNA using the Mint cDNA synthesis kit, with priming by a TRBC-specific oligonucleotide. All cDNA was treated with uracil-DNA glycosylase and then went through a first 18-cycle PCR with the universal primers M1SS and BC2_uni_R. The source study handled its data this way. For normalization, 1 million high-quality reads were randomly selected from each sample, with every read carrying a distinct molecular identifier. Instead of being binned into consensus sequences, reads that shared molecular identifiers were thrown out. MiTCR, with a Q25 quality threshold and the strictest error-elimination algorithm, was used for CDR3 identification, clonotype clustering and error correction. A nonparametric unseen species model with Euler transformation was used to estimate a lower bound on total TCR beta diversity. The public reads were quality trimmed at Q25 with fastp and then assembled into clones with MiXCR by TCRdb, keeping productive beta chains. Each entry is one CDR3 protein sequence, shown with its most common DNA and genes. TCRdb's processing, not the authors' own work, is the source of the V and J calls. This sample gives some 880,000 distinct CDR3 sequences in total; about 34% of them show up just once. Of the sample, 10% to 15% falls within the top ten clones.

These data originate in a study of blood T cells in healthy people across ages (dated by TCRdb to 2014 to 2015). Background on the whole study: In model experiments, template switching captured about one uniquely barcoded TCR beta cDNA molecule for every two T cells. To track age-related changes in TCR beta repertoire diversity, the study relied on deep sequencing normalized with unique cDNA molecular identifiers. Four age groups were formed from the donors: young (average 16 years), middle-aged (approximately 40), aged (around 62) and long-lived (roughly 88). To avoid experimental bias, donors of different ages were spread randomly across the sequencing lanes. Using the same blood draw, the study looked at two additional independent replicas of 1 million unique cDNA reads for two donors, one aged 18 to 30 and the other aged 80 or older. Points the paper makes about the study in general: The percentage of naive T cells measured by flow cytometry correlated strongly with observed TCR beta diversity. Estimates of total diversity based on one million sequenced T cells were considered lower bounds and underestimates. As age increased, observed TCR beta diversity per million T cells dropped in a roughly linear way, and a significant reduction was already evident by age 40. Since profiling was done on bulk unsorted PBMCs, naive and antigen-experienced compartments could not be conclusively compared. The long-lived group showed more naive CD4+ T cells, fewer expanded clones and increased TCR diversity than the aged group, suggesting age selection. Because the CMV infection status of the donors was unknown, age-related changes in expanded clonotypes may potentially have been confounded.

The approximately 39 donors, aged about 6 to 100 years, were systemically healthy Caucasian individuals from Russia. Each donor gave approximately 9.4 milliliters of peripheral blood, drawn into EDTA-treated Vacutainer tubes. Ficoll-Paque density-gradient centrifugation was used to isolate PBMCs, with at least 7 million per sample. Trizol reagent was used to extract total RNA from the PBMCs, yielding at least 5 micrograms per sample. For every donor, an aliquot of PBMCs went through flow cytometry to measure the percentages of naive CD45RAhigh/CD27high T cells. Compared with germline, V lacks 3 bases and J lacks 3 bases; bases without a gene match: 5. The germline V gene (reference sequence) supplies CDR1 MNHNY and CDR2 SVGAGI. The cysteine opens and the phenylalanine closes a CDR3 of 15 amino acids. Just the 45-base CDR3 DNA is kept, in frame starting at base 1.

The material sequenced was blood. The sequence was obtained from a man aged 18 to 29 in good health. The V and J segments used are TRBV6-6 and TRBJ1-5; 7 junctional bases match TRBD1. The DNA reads TGTGCCAGCAGTTATGCCCAGGGGGACAATCAGCCCCAGCATTTT. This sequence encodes CASSYAQGDNQPQHF.